What follows are 18 T cell receptor beta chains derived from one specimen sequenced in a study of blood T cell repertoires in COVID-19. Clones were read by immunoSEQ multiplex PCR, and TCRdb kept only the in-frame ones, dropping some. The data hold roughly 230,000 clones, with 89% observed a single time. Sequenced sample: peripheral blood. These receptors were collected from a woman between 35 and 50 years old who had recovered from COVID-19.

The rearrangement links TRBV3-1 (or the pseudogene TRBV3-2) to TRBJ2-3, with TRBD2 matching over 8 bases. Germline values: CDR1 LGHDT, CDR2 YNNKEL (reference sequence). The trim removed 5 bases at V and 5 bases at J, leaving 9 bases unmatched. The CDR3 totals 15 residues. Written as DNA, the CDR3 is TGTGCCAGCAGCTCAAGACTAGCGAGGCAAGATACGCAGTATTTT. Protein product: CASSSRLARQDTQYF.

The chain carries TRBV29-1 and TRBJ2-1, with a tentative D call TRBD2 (5 bases). Trimming took 0 bases from V and 15 from J, leaving 15 bases between them. Germline V gene lookup returns CDR1 SQVTM and CDR2 ANQGSEA. This CDR3 is built from 12 residues. The CDR3 loop is CSVEDATEGVFF. As DNA, the CDR3 is TGCAGCGTTGAAGATGCAACCGAGGGAGTGTTCTTC.

J is TRBJ1-2 and V is TRBV4-2; D possibly corresponds to TRBD1 (5 bases). The V gene's germline CDR1 is LGHNA and CDR2 YNFKEQ. Trimming stripped 0 bases from V and 3 bases from J, with 8 bases between. The CDR3 consists of 14 residues. In DNA, the CDR3 is TGTGCCAGCAGCCAAGAGTCCAGGGACTATGGCTACACCTTC. Encoded protein: CASSQESRDYGYTF.

CDR3 residues: CASSFWGSKDYGYTF. CDR3 DNA sequence: TGTGCCAGCAGTTTTTGGGGCAGCAAGGACTATGGCTACACCTTC. This chain joins TRBV28 and TRBJ1-2, with D tentatively TRBD1 (5 bases). CDR1 is MDHEN and CDR2 is SYDVKM in the germline V gene. Trimming took 3 bases from V and 3 from J, leaving 14 bases between them. This CDR3 has 15 amino acids.

In DNA, the CDR3 is TGTGCCAGCAGCTTCTTTCAGGGTGGGAATGAGCAGTTCTTC. Translation: CASSFFQGGNEQFF. The chain carries TRBV5-5 and TRBJ2-1; D possibly corresponds to TRBD1 (5 bases). The V gene's germline CDR1 is SGHKS and CDR2 YYEKEE (reference sequence). The V and J ends lost 2 bases and 7 bases respectively, with 13 bases between them. The CDR3 runs 14 residues.

The chain carries TRBV19 and TRBJ1-5; possible D gene TRBD1, 5 bases. Germline values: CDR1 LNHDA, CDR2 SQIVND (reference sequence). Trimming shortened V by 3 bases and J by 9 bases, and 15 bases separated the two germline ends. This CDR3 has 14 amino acids. Written as DNA, the CDR3 is TGTGCCAGTAGTATTTCGGGGGGGAGTCGGCCCCAGCATTTT. The encoded protein is CASSISGGSRPQHF. The full variable domain, completed using reference TRBV19 and TRBJ1-5, is DGGITQSPKYLFRKEGQNVTLSCEQNLNHDAMYWYRQDPGQGLRLIYYSQIVNDFQKGDIAEGYSVSREKKESFPLTVTSAQKNPTAFYLCASSISGGSRPQHFGDGTRLSIL.

The chain joins TRBV15 to TRBJ1-1, with D perhaps matching TRBD1 (6 bases). Germline V CDR1 and CDR2: LNHNV, YYDKDF (reference sequence). This CDR3 contains 16 residues. V gave up 2 bases and J gave up 1 base, with 14 bases separating them. The CDR3 DNA sequence: TGTGCCACCAGCAGACCCCGGGACACTAGGAACACTGAAGCTTTCTTT. Its translation: CATSRPRDTRNTEAFF.

V is TRBV10-3 and J is TRBJ2-1; 9 positions match TRBD2. V shed 0 bases, J shed 8 bases, and the junction held 14 bases outside the gene matches. CDR3 size: 18 residues. The V gene's germline CDR1 is ENHRY and CDR2 SYGVKD. CDR3 sequence (DNA): TGTGCCATCAGTGAGTCTGCGGTAGCGGGGGCCTTCGGGCATGAGCAGTTCTTC. Translation gives CAISESAVAGAFGHEQFF.

The chain has TRBV5-1 and TRBJ2-3, with a tentative D call TRBD1 (6 bases). V was trimmed by 0 bases and J by 1 base, leaving 18 bases between them. Looked up from germline, CDR1 is SGHRS and CDR2 is YFSETQ. This CDR3 contains 18 residues. This CDR3 is CASSLANIGTPRTDTQYF. The CDR3, as DNA: TGCGCCAGCAGCTTGGCCAATATCGGGACACCTCGCACAGATACGCAGTATTTT.

The rearrangement links TRBV30 to TRBJ1-3, with D uncertain. This CDR3 spans 16 amino acids. Germline CDR1 GTSNPN, CDR2 SVGIG (reference sequence). Trimming left V 4 bases short and J 0 bases short, with 16 bases between. The CDR3: CAWTTGSSSSGNTIYF. In nucleotides, the CDR3 is TGTGCCTGGACCACGGGATCCTCCAGCTCTGGAAACACCATATATTTT.

The chain couples TRBV30 to TRBJ1-3; 7 bases are a match to TRBD1. Trimming removed 4 bases from V and 6 bases from J; junction bases left unmatched: 9. The CDR3 has 14 residues. CDR1 and CDR2 from the germline V gene are GTSNPN and SVGIG (reference sequence). CDR3 bases: TGTGCCTGGACCCCGTTCGACAGGGCAAACACCATATATTTT. Protein: CAWTPFDRANTIYF.

The rearrangement joins TRBV10-3 to TRBJ2-1; 8 bases are a match to TRBD2. V was pared by 3 bases and J by 7 bases, with 8 bases of the junction left unmatched. The CDR3 covers 15 residues. CDR1 is ENHRY and CDR2 is SYGVKD in the germline V gene. The CDR3 here is CAISELAERRNEQFF. CDR3 nucleotides: TGTGCCATCAGTGAACTAGCGGAAAGGAGGAATGAGCAGTTCTTC.

V and J are TRBV7-6 and TRBJ2-3, with TRBD2 as a possible D gene (6 bases). The V end lost 9 bases, the J end lost 2 bases, and 15 bases lay between the germline ends. The CDR3 runs 14 residues. Germline lookup yields CDR1 SGHVS and CDR2 FNYEAQ. The CDR3 DNA follows: TGTGCCAGTGGACTACATGGTGACACAGATACGCAGTATTTT. The encoded protein is CASGLHGDTDTQYF.

The V gene is TRBV7-7, the J gene TRBJ1-2; D might be TRBD1 (5 bases). The germline V gene encodes CDR1 SSHAT and CDR2 FNYEAQ (reference sequence). CDR3 length: 16 amino acids. The ends were cut back, 3 bases at V and 5 bases at J, with 19 bases in the middle. This chain's CDR3 is CASSLRQGSSLYGYTF. The CDR3 nucleotides are TGTGCCAGCAGCTTGAGGCAGGGCTCTTCCCTTTATGGCTACACCTTC.

This sequence joins TRBV3-1 (or the pseudogene TRBV3-2) and TRBJ2-7; 8 nucleotides align to TRBD1. The germline CDR1 and CDR2 sequences are LGHDT and YNNKEL (reference sequence). V was clipped by 5 bases and J by 5 bases; unmatched bases: 8. The CDR3 is 14 residues long. For the CDR3, the DNA is TGTGCCAGCAGCGACAGGGGCGTTCACCACGAGCAGTACTTC. This sequence encodes CASSDRGVHHEQYF.

The gene calls are TRBV4-1 and TRBJ1-3, with D possibly being TRBD1 (6 bases). V was cut by 2 bases and J by 2 bases, with 10 bases left in between. Germline-derived CDR1 and CDR2 are MGHRA and YSYEKL. There are 15 residues in the CDR3. CDR3 in amino acids: CASSQYQGPGNTIYF. The CDR3 DNA sequence: TGCGCCAGCAGCCAATATCAGGGGCCTGGAAACACCATATATTTT.

The V gene is TRBV10-2, the J gene TRBJ1-1; 10 nucleotides align to TRBD1. The J segment lost 6 bases and the V segment lost 8 bases, leaving 6 bases of the junction unmatched. The CDR3 runs 13 residues. Germline assignment: CDR1 WSHSY and CDR2 SAAADI. CDR3 sequence reads: CASRGQGYPEAFF. The CDR3 region has the DNA TGCGCCAGCCGGGGACAGGGGTACCCTGAAGCTTTCTTT.

This clone was picked up a small number of times. The gene calls are TRBV2 and TRBJ1-5; D gene ambiguous. CDR3 length: 13 amino acids. Trimming pared 6 bases from V and 2 bases from J, leaving 8 bases between. Per germline, CDR1 SNHLY and CDR2 FYNNEI. CDR3 DNA sequence: TGTGCCAGCAGGAGGGAGGGCAATCAGCCCCAGCATTTT. Residues: CASRREGNQPQHF.